Below, 17 T cell receptor beta chains from the same sample are listed, as sequenced in a study of blood T cell repertoires in COVID-19. Profiling relied on immunoSEQ multiplex PCR, and the TCRdb table lists in-frame clones only, not all of them. This sample yields roughly 110,000 clones, of which roughly 90% are seen a single time; more than 4.5% belongs to the top ten. The specimen was peripheral blood. The receptor source for this set is a man between 35 and 55 years old with active or convalescent COVID-19.

The chain combines TRBV6-5 with TRBJ1-5; D is possibly TRBD1 (6 bases). Trimming took off 4 bases at V and 0 bases at J, with 10 bases between the two ends. CDR1 and CDR2 from the germline V gene are MNHEY and SVGAGI. The CDR3 extends over 15 amino acids. In nucleotides, the CDR3 is TGTGCCAGCAGTTGGGGGCACGATAGCAATCAGCCCCAGCATTTT. It specifies CASSWGHDSNQPQHF.

The CDR3, as DNA: TGTGCCAGCAGCCCTCGGACAGGGACCTACTCTGGGGCCAACGTCCTGACTTTC. Its translation: CASSPRTGTYSGANVLTF. The gene calls are TRBV9 and TRBJ2-6; 8 bases match TRBD1. The CDR3 spans 18 residues. V shed 4 bases and J 0 bases; nucleotides not matched to a gene: 9. CDR1 is SGDLS, CDR2 YYNGEE, per germline.

The rearrangement joins TRBV11-2 to TRBJ2-7; no clear D gene. V was cut by 5 bases and J by 2 bases, with 16 bases left in between. The CDR3 is 15 residues long. Germline V gene lookup returns CDR1 SGHAT and CDR2 FQNNGV. The CDR3 here is CASSPELFRTYEQYF. As DNA, the CDR3 is TGTGCCAGCAGCCCCGAGCTGTTTCGAACCTACGAGCAGTACTTC.

This clone was detected only a few times. This chain links TRBV28 with TRBJ1-2, with a tentative D call TRBD1 (5 bases). Trimming pared 6 bases from V and 3 bases from J, leaving 11 bases between. This CDR3 is built from 13 residues. Germline values: CDR1 MDHEN, CDR2 SYDVKM. CDR3 sequence (DNA): TGTGCCAGCAGAGGCGACAGTTACTATGGCTACACCTTC. This sequence encodes CASRGDSYYGYTF.

The chain couples TRBV10-1 to TRBJ1-5, with D unresolved. The CDR3 runs 16 residues. In germline, CDR1 is WNHNN, CDR2 SYGVQD (reference sequence). Trimming cost V 0 bases and J 3 bases, with 12 bases left between them. Written as DNA, the CDR3 is TGCGCCAGCAGTGAGTCAGAGGCCTACCCCAATCAGCCCCAGCATTTT. This codes for CASSESEAYPNQPQHF.

This clone was recorded once. This sequence joins TRBV4-3 and TRBJ2-7; tentative D call: TRBD2 (5 bases). Trimming cost V 3 bases and J 7 bases, with 16 bases left between them. The V gene's germline CDR1 is LGHNA and CDR2 YSLEER. The CDR3 runs 14 residues. The CDR3 DNA reads TGCGCCAGCAGCCAGTCACTAGTGTCGCGGGAGCAGTACTTC. Translated: CASSQSLVSREQYF.

The genes are TRBV5-1 and TRBJ2-5; 9 bases fit TRBD2. Germline V gene data show CDR1 as SGHRS and CDR2 as YFSETQ. With V trimmed by 0 bases and J by 4 bases, 4 bases remained unmatched. This CDR3 has 15 amino acids. CDR3 sequence (DNA): TGCGCCAGCAGCTTGGGTGCGGGAGGGCGAGAGACCCAGTACTTC. Translated: CASSLGAGGRETQYF.

This sequence joins TRBV7-9 and TRBJ1-1; TRBD1 aligns across 7 bases. The CDR3 loop spans 13 amino acids. The J segment lost 6 bases and the V segment lost 4 bases, leaving 5 bases of the junction unmatched. Germline V lookup: CDR1 SEHNR, CDR2 FQNEAQ (reference sequence). The CDR3 here is CASSSWTGPEAFF. DNA of the CDR3: TGTGCCAGCAGCTCGTGGACAGGACCTGAAGCTTTCTTT.

The chain combines TRBV24-1 with TRBJ2-1, with D maybe TRBD1 (5 bases). Germline CDR1 reads KGHDR; CDR2 reads SFDVKD. This CDR3 has 17 residues. V gave up 5 bases and J gave up 4 bases, with 20 bases separating them. Here the CDR3 DNA reads TGTGCCACCAGTGCCCCCGTCGGGCAGGGCACTTACAATGAGCAGTTCTTC. Protein sequence: CATSAPVGQGTYNEQFF.

This clone came up once. The chain uses TRBV5-1 and TRBJ2-2; 8 nucleotides align to TRBD2. The V segment lost 4 bases and the J segment 4 bases; nucleotides outside the gene matches: 18. The germline V gene has CDR1 SGHRS and CDR2 YFSETQ. The CDR3 totals 19 residues. The chain's CDR3 is CASSPAGGSFIQGTGELFF. CDR3 nucleotides: TGCGCCAGCAGCCCGGCGGGAGGATCTTTTATCCAAGGCACCGGGGAGCTGTTTTTT.

The rearrangement links TRBV5-5 to TRBJ2-3, with TRBD2 identical over 8 bases. The CDR3 is 18 residues long. The germline V gene encodes CDR1 SGHKS and CDR2 YYEKEE (reference sequence). Trimming at V came to 6 bases and at J to 0 bases, leaving 15 bases not matched to a gene. The CDR3 DNA follows: TGTGCCAGCACCTCTTCTAGAAGCGGGGGTCGGAGCACAGATACGCAGTATTTT. It specifies CASTSSRSGGRSTDTQYF.

The genes are TRBV28 and TRBJ2-1; no definite D call. The CDR3 runs 15 residues. V was cut by 6 bases and J by 0 bases, with 12 bases left in between. The germline gives CDR1 MDHEN, CDR2 SYDVKM. This chain's CDR3 is CASRLAGFSYNEQFF. As DNA, the CDR3 is TGTGCCAGCAGGTTAGCAGGCTTCTCCTACAATGAGCAGTTCTTC.

The CDR3 nucleotides read TGTGCCAGCAGTTCCTACCGGACAATGCGGGCTTTCTTT. It yields the protein CASSSYRTMRAFF. V gene TRBV28 combines with J gene TRBJ1-1; D possibly corresponds to TRBD1 (5 bases). The CDR3 sequence is 13 residues long. The germline V gene encodes CDR1 MDHEN and CDR2 SYDVKM. V was shortened by 4 bases and J by 11 bases, with 17 bases between the two germline ends.

V and J are TRBV7-2 and TRBJ1-5; D ambiguous. CDR1 SGHTA and CDR2 FQGNSA come from the germline V gene. Trimming removed 2 bases from V and 3 bases from J, with 5 bases in between. The length of the CDR3 is 13 residues. CDR3: CASSLQDNQPQHF. The DNA of the CDR3 is TGTGCCAGCAGCTTACAGGACAATCAGCCCCAGCATTTT.

This chain uses TRBV7-2 with TRBJ2-2, with 9 positions matching TRBD2. Germline V gene data show CDR1 as SGHTA and CDR2 as FQGNSA. This CDR3 contains 15 residues. V shed 2 bases, J shed 6 bases, and the junction held 4 bases outside the gene matches. The CDR3 sequence is CASSLKAGGAGELFF. The CDR3 bases are TGTGCCAGCAGCTTAAAAGCGGGAGGCGCCGGGGAGCTGTTTTTT.

This CDR3 reads CAISDLAGAETQYF. In DNA form, the CDR3 reads TGTGCCATCAGTGATTTAGCGGGGGCGGAGACCCAGTACTTC. The genes are TRBV10-3 and TRBJ2-5; 9 bases agree with TRBD2. Germline V lookup: CDR1 ENHRY, CDR2 SYGVKD. This CDR3 comprises 14 residues. V gave up 3 bases and J gave up 5 bases; unmatched junction bases: 4.

This clone was seen just once. V gene TRBV30 combines with J gene TRBJ2-3; TRBD2 matches at 8 bases. The CDR3 covers 15 residues. Per the germline V gene, CDR1 is GTSNPN and CDR2 is SVGIG (reference sequence). V was clipped by 0 bases and J by 4 bases; unmatched bases: 6. Written as DNA, the CDR3 is TGTGCCTGGAGTGTTGGCTCCGGGGGGGCAGATACGCAGTATTTT. Translated: CAWSVGSGGADTQYF.